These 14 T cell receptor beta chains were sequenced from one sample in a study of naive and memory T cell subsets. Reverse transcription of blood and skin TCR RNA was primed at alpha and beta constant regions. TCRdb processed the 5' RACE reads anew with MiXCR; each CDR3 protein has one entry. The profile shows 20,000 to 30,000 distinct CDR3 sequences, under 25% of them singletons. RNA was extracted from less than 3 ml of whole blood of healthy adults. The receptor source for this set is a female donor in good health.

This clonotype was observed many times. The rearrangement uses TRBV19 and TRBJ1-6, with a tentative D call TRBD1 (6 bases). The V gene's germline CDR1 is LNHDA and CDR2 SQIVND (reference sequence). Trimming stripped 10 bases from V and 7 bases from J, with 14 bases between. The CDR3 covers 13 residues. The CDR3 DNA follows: TGTGCCACCGGGCCAGGGGTCAATTCACCCCTCCACTTT. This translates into CATGPGVNSPLHF.

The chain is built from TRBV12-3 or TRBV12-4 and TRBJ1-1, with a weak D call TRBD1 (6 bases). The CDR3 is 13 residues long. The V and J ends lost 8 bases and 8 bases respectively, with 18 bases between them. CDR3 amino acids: CASRQDRTLEAFF. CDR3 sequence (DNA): TGTGCCAGCCGACAGGACCGAACCTTAGAAGCTTTCTTT.

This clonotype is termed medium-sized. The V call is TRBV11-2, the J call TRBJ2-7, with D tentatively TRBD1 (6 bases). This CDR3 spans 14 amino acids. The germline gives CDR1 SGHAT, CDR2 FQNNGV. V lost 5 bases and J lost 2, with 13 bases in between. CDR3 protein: CASSRLQGTYEQYF. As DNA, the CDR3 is TGTGCCAGCAGCCGGCTCCAGGGGACCTACGAGCAGTACTTC.

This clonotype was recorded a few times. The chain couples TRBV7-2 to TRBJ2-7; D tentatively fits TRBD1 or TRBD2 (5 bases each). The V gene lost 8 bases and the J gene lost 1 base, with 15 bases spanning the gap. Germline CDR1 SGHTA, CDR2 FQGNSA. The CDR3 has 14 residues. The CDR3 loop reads CASRREGPSYEQYF. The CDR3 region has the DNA TGTGCCAGCCGGCGCGAGGGACCGTCCTACGAGCAGTACTTC.

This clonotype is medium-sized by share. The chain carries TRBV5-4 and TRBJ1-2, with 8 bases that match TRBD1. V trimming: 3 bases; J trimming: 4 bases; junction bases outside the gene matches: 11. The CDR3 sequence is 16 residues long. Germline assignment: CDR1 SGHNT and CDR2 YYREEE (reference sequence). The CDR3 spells CASSSAPGQATYGYTF. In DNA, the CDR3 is TGTGCCAGCAGCTCGGCCCCGGGACAGGCAACCTATGGCTACACCTTC.

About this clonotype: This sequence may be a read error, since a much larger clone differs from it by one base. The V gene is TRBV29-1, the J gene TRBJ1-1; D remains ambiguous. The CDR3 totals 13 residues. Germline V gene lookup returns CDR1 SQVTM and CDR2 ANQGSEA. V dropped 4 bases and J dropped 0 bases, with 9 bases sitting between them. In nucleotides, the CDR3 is TGCAGCGTTGGTAGTGGGTTGAACACTGAAGCTTTCTTT. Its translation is CSVGSGLNTEAFF.

For the CDR3, the DNA is TGCAGTGCCGAAGGCTGGAATGAGCAGTTCTTC. It encodes CSAEGWNEQFF. This chain joins TRBV20-1 and TRBJ2-1; D is undetermined. Germline CDR1 is DFQATT and CDR2 is SNEGSKA (reference sequence). The germline V and J ends were trimmed by 6 bases and 7 bases, with 10 bases remaining between them. The CDR3 length is 11 residues.

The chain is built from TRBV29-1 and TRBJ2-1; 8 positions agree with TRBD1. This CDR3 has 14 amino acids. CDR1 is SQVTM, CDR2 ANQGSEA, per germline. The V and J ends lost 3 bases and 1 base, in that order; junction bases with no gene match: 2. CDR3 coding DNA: TGCAGCGTTGAGGACAGGGCGTCCTACAATGAGCAGTTCTTC. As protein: CSVEDRASYNEQFF.

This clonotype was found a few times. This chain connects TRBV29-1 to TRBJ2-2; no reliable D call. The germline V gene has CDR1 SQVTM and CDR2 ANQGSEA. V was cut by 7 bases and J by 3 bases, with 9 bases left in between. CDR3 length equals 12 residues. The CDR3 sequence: CSANKDTGELFF. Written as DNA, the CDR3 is TGCAGCGCGAACAAGGACACCGGGGAGCTGTTTTTT.

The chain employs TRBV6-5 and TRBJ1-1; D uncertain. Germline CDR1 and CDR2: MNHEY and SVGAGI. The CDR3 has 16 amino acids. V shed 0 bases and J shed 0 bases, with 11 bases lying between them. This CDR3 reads CASSYSFSLMNTEAFF. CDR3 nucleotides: TGTGCCAGCAGTTACTCCTTCTCTCTCATGAACACTGAAGCTTTCTTT.

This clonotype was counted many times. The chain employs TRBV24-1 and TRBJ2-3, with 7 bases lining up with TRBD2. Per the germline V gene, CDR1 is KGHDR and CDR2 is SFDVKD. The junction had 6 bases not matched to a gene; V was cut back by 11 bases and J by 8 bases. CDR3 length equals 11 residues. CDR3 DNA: TGTGCCATAAAGGCGGGAGTTACGCAGTATTTT. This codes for CAIKAGVTQYF.

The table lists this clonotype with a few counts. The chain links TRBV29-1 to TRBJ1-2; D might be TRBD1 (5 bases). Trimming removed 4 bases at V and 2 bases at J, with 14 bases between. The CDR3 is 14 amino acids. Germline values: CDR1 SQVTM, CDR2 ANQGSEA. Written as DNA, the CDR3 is TGCAGCGTTGGGGCGGGGGTGTCGAACTATGGCTACACCTTC. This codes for CSVGAGVSNYGYTF.

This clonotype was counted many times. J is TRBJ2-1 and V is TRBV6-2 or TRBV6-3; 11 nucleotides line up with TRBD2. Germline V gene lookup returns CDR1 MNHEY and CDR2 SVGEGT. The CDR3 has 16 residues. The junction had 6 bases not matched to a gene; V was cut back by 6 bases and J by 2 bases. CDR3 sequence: CASRHGLAGAYNEQFF. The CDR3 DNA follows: TGTGCCAGCAGACACGGACTAGCGGGTGCCTACAATGAGCAGTTCTTC.

The CDR3, as DNA: TGTGCCAGCAGTTACGACAGCTCCTACAATGAGCAGTTCTTC. The encoded protein is CASSYDSSYNEQFF. This rearrangement joins TRBV6-2 or TRBV6-3 to TRBJ2-1; D may be TRBD1 (5 bases). Trimming stripped 2 bases from V and 0 bases from J, with 5 bases between. Germline CDR1 is MNHEY and CDR2 is SVGEGT. The CDR3 sequence is 14 residues long.